This entry features one TCR beta chain sequence. This entry belongs to a study of T cell changes during pregnancy in multiple sclerosis. The data were produced by immunoSEQ multiplex PCR, yet TCRdb's version contains in-frame clones alone and is incomplete. The sample carries 40,000 to 60,000 clones, roughly 95% recorded once. The sample here was CD4+ T cells from peripheral blood mononuclear cells, taken in the third trimester of pregnancy. The receptor was isolated from a female donor with multiple sclerosis, enrolled in a pregnancy study.

The CDR3 spells CASSPPTSVRETQYF. As DNA, the CDR3 is TGTGCCAGCTCACCACCGACTAGCGTAAGGGAGACCCAGTACTTC. The rearrangement joins TRBV18 to TRBJ2-5; 8 positions agree with TRBD2. The CDR3 consists of 15 residues. Germline values: CDR1 KGHSH, CDR2 LQKENI. Trimming removed 0 bases from V and 5 bases from J; junction bases left unmatched: 5. The full variable domain, completed using reference TRBV18 and TRBJ2-5, is NAGVMQNPRHLVRRRGQEARLRCSPMKGHSHVYWYRQLPEEGLKFMVYLQKENIIDESGMPKERFSAEFPKEGPSILRIQQVVRGDSAAYFCASSPPTSVRETQYFGPGTRLLVL.